This T cell receptor beta chain is from a study of cytomegalovirus exposure and HLA in healthy donors. The PCR contained 60 Vbeta and 13 Jbeta primers. The protocol was immunoSEQ multiplex PCR, while the TCRdb copy is restricted to in-frame clones and leaves out a portion. This sample carries roughly 200,000 clones, about four fifths of them seen once, and the ten largest clones take approximately 1.4%. CDR3 length: 16 amino acids. Germline V gene sequence: CDR1 ENHRY, CDR2 SYGVKD. Losses at the gene ends were 5 bases for V and 3 bases for J; bases not matched to a gene: 10. The V and J genes are TRBV10-3 and TRBJ1-2; 9 bases agree with TRBD1. What was sequenced was PBMCs. The source is a girl between 10 and 17 years old in good health and CMV-seropositive. Here the CDR3 DNA reads TGTGCCATCAGTACAATGACAGGGGGATCAGACTATGGCTACACCTTC. Translation: CAISTMTGGSDYGYTF.